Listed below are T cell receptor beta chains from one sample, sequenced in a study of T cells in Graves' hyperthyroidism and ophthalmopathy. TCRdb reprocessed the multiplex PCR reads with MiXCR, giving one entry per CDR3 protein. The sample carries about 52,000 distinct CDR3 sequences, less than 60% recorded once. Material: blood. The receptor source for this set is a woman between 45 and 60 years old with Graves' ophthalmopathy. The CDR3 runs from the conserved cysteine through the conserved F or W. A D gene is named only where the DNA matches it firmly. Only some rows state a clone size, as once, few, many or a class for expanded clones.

TGCAGTGCTGGGGCAGGGACGGGGTACGAGCAGTACTTC CSAGAGTGYEQYF TRBV20-1 - - TRBJ2-7
TGTGCCACCACCGGCTGGGGCACAGATACGCAGTATTTT CATTGWGTDTQYF TRBV24-1 - many TRBJ2-3
TGTGCCAGCAGCGTAGAACTAGCGGGGCCCACAGATACGCAGTATTTT CASSVELAGPTDTQYF TRBV9 TRBD2 many TRBJ2-3
TGTGCCTGGAGCCTCCGACTAGCGGGGGGGACCTACGAGCAGTACTTC CAWSLRLAGGTYEQYF TRBV30 TRBD2 - TRBJ2-7
TGCAGTGCCCCCCGGACAGGGCTCTCCTACGAGCAGTACTTC CSAPRTGLSYEQYF TRBV20-1 TRBD1 - TRBJ2-7
TGCAGTGCGGCAGGTGATTTGTACGAGCAGTACTTC CSAAGDLYEQYF TRBV20-1 - once TRBJ2-7
TGTGCCACTACTAAGGCGGGAGAAGATGAGCAGTTCTTC CATTKAGEDEQFF TRBV2 TRBD2 - TRBJ2-1
TGTGCCAGCTCTAGCTTCCCCGCAGATACGCAGTATAATTCACCCCTCCACTTT CASSSFPADTQYNSPLHF TRBV2 - once TRBJ1-6
TGCGCCAGCAGCCCGACTAGCGGTACCTACGAGCAGTACTTC CASSPTSGTYEQYF TRBV4-1 TRBD2 many TRBJ2-7
TGTGCCAGCAGCCTTGGGACTAGCGGGGGGTACCTTTACGAGCAGTACTTC CASSLGTSGGYLYEQYF TRBV7-8 TRBD2 - TRBJ2-7
TGCAGTGCTATCAGCGGGAGGGCCACAGATACGCAGTATTTT CSAISGRATDTQYF TRBV20-1 TRBD2 - TRBJ2-3
TGTGCCAGCAGTTCCGGGAATGTGGCTTTCTTT CASSSGNVAFF TRBV12-3/TRBV12-4 - many TRBJ1-1
TGTGCCAGCAACCTGGGATACAATGAGCAGTTCTTC CASNLGYNEQFF TRBV6-2/TRBV6-3 - many TRBJ2-1
TGTGCCAGCAGGGATGGACTGTTATCAACCCGTTACGAGCAGTACTTC CASRDGLLSTRYEQYF TRBV2 - many TRBJ2-7
TGTGCCAGCAGCTTGGAATATGGACAGGGGAAGGGCTACACCTTC CASSLEYGQGKGYTF TRBV5-4 TRBD1 many TRBJ1-2
TGCGCCAGCAGCCCCACGACCGGGATCGGCAATCAGCCCCAGCATTTT CASSPTTGIGNQPQHF TRBV7-2 - - TRBJ1-5
TGTGCCAGCAGCTTAGCGGGAGCCCAGTACAATGAGCAGTTCTTC CASSLAGAQYNEQFF TRBV11-2 - many TRBJ2-1
TGCAGTGCTAGAGATCCGGGCGGGGGGGCCTCCTACAATGAGCAGTTCTTC CSARDPGGGASYNEQFF TRBV20-1 TRBD2 many TRBJ2-1
TGTGCCAGCAGCGGATCGGCCGCCGGGCAGGACTACGAGCAGTACTTC CASSGSAAGQDYEQYF TRBV6-5 - once TRBJ2-7
TGTGCCAGCAGCTTGAGTCCGCTCCCCAATCAGCCCCAGCATTTT CASSLSPLPNQPQHF TRBV5-6 - many TRBJ1-5
TGTGCCAGCACCACTCAACGGGGTCCAGCTTTCTTT CASTTQRGPAFF TRBV28 - many TRBJ1-1
TGCGCCAGCAGGGGACAGGGGGACCACGAGCAGTACTTC CASRGQGDHEQYF TRBV10-1 TRBD1 - TRBJ2-7
TGTGCCAGCAGTTACTCGGGCGTGGGCTGGCCCGGGGAGCTGTTTTTT CASSYSGVGWPGELFF TRBV6-5 - few TRBJ2-2
TGTGCCAGCAGCTTAGTAGGCGGGGGGGCGGTTGAGACCCAGTACTTC CASSLVGGGAVETQYF TRBV7-2 TRBD2 - TRBJ2-5
TGCAGTGCTACAGGACAGGGAGCCACAGATACGCAGTATTTT CSATGQGATDTQYF TRBV20-1 TRBD1 - TRBJ2-3
TGTGCCAGCAGCCCTCCGGGACTCAGCACAGATACGCAGTATTTT CASSPPGLSTDTQYF TRBV12-3/TRBV12-4 - many TRBJ2-3
TGTGCCTGGAGTCTGCAGGGAGGGCAGTTCTTC CAWSLQGGQFF TRBV30 - many TRBJ2-1
TGTGCCAGTAGAACGGCCCGGGCCTACGAGCAGTACTTC CASRTARAYEQYF TRBV19 - - TRBJ2-7
TGTGCCAGCAGCCCACCGGGGGTGGCGTCGGGCTACACCTTC CASSPPGVASGYTF TRBV3-1 - many TRBJ1-2
TGTGCCAGCAGTTTCTATAGGGATTACGAGCAGTACTTC CASSFYRDYEQYF TRBV28 - many TRBJ2-7
TGTGCCAGCAGATTAGGGGGAATGGGCTACACCTTC CASRLGGMGYTF TRBV12-3/TRBV12-4 - many TRBJ1-2
TGTGCCAGCAGCTTAGCCGGGAACCAAGAGACCCAGTACTTC CASSLAGNQETQYF TRBV7-6 - many TRBJ2-5
TGTGCCAGTAGTACAAGGGGACAGGGAGGTCAGCCCCAGCATTTT CASSTRGQGGQPQHF TRBV19 TRBD1 - TRBJ1-5
TGCGCCAGCAGCTCGACCCTCGGCGCCTACGAGCAGTACTTC CASSSTLGAYEQYF TRBV5-1 - many TRBJ2-7